This TCR beta chain was retrieved from a study of molecular identifiers for immune sequencing clone quantification. Sorting captured naive CD8 T cells as CD8+CD4-CCR7+CD45RA+. With 4 bases removed from V and 2 bases from J, the gap between germline ends came to 13 bases. The CDR3 is 15 residues long. CDR1 and CDR2 (germline): SGHTA, FQGTGA. MiXCR, applied by TCRdb to the PCR reads, yields one record per CDR3 protein. The sample has 85,000 to 95,000 distinct CDR3 sequences; roughly 19% are singletons. What was sequenced was naive CD8+ T cells from blood, with Jurkat cell RNA spiked in. Subset given: FACS-sorted CD8+CD4-CCR7+CD45RA+ naive T cells. The chain uses TRBV7-3 and TRBJ2-3; D ambiguous. The TCR comes from a human donor in good health. Some libraries in this study had Jurkat cell RNA spiked in. The CDR3 protein is CASSSSESPTDTQYF. The CDR3 DNA follows: TGTGCCAGCAGCTCAAGCGAGAGCCCCACAGATACGCAGTATTTT.